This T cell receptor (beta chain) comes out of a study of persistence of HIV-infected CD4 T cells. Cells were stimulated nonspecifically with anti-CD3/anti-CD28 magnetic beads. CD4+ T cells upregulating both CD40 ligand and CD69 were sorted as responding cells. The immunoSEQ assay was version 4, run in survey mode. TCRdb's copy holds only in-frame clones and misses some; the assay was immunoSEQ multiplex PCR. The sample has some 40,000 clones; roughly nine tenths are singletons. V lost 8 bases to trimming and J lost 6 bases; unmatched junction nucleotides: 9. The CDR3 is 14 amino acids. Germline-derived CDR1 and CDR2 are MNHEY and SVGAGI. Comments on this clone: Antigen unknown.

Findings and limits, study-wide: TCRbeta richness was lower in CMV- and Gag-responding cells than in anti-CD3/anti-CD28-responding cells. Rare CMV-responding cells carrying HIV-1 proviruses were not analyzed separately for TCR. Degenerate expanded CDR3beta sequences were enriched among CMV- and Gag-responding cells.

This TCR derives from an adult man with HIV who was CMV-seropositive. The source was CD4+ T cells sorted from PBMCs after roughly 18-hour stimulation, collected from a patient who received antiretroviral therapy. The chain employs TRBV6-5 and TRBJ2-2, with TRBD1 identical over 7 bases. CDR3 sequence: CASSRQGRAGELFF. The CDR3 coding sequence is TGTGCCAGCTCTCGACAGGGTCGGGCCGGGGAGCTGTTTTTT.